This TCR beta chain originates from a study of vaccination and CD4 T cells after COVID-19 (dated by TCRdb to 2022 to 2024). Context from the whole study: Convalescent patients had a positive SARS-CoV-2 result on nasal swab PCR, and of these patients, several had mild disease and one had severe disease. The convalescent cohort included six males and four females, with two Hispanic individuals, seven Caucasians, two Asians and one multiracial person. Participants got two doses of the Pfizer-BioNTech BNT162b2 vaccine (n=8) or two doses of the Moderna mRNA-1273 vaccine (n=2). Post-COVID blood samples were collected from convalescent patients a median of about 92 days after diagnosis, with a range of roughly 35 to 170 days. Post-vaccine blood samples were taken a median of roughly 72 days after the second vaccine dose, with a range of roughly 13 to 250 days. A few convalescent patients gave samples both early after vaccination (day 14) and late after vaccination (days 161 to 241). In roughly nine COVID-19 convalescent patients and a few infection-naive healthy vaccine recipients, the spike-specific CD4+ TCR repertoire before mRNA vaccination was compared with the repertoire after mRNA vaccination. What the study reported, not specific to this receptor: Of the vaccine-specific clones in convalescent patients, 304 of 307, or nearly all, reacted only to SARS-CoV-2 spike and did not cross-react with common cold coronaviruses. The number of convalescent patients in the study was relatively small, and the study did not examine early timepoints following natural infection. An increase in the median number of SARS-CoV-2-reactive clonotypes from 21 after infection to roughly 38 after vaccination was observed, but the change was not found to be significant. In convalescent patients, a median roughly 87% of post-vaccine SARS-CoV-2-reactive clones were detected only after vaccination, suggesting vaccine-specific priming.

This clonotype appeared a few times. It has no known antigen specificity. Within one base of it there is no much larger clone, and no base qualities were kept. What the time point label conveys for this sample: late sampling 161 to 241 days after vaccination in three convalescent patients. The positive SARS-CoV-2 PCR tests of the convalescent patients were dated from March to December 2020, before the Alpha, Beta and Delta variants emerged in the United States. Ficoll-Paque Plus gradient centrifugation was used to isolate PBMCs from whole blood, and the isolated PBMCs were then either used fresh or cryopreserved at -140C. Libraries were built with PCR. Data came from an Illumina iSeq 100. Regarding the original processing steps: Non-productive sequences were filtered out, and CDR3s that did not start with C, did not end with F or W, or were shorter than 7 amino acids were discarded. Levenshtein distances (stringdist) and unrooted phylogenetic trees (ape) in R version 3.6.1 were used to assess CDR3 homology. In-frame beta chains were kept once TCRdb had trimmed the public reads at Q25 with fastp and called clones with MiXCR. Every entry covers one CDR3 protein and lists the most common genes and DNA from its rows. The V and J calls come from TCRdb's annotation, not from the publication. The sample table contains 26,000 or so distinct CDR3 sequences; only one count was recorded for 51% of them. Around 5.5% of the sample is held by the ten biggest clonotypes.

This TCR was recovered from a human donor who had recovered from COVID-19. This specimen consisted of CD4+ T cells from blood, obtained about 7 months after SARS-CoV-2 vaccination.

The DNA is TGCAGTGCGCTCACGCCGGGGGAGACCCAGTACTTC. The resulting protein is CSALTPGETQYF. The chain joins TRBV20-1 to TRBJ2-5, with a weak D call of TRBD2 (5 bases match). V drops 6 bases and J drops 5 bases, leaving 13 bases in between. CDR1 is given as DFQATT and CDR2 as SNEGSKA, both from the germline V gene (reference sequence). Including the terminal cysteine and phenylalanine, the CDR3 comprises 12 residues. This entry keeps only the CDR3 DNA: 36 bases, framed from base 1.